This T cell receptor beta chain was recovered during a study of T-cell memory formation after mild COVID-19 (dated by TCRdb to 2020 to 2022). In terms of the full investigation: TCR sequence clusters from the two donors were found to be largely donor specific. Longitudinal TCRalpha and TCRbeta repertoire sequencing tracked T-cell clones expanding and contracting after mild COVID-19 in a couple of donors. Two young, previously healthy adult volunteers, one female and one male, were included in the cohort. Points the paper makes about the study in general: Contracting CD4+ clones were found mainly in CM and EM memory subsets, while CD8+ clones were enriched in EMRA. The study included only a couple of mild cases, and larger cohorts that include severe cases with pre-infection samples were judged to be necessary. Whether the second-wave clones peaking on day 37 were SARS-CoV-2 specific was not confirmed. The detection of some responding clones in pre-infection memory suggests that pre-existing cross-reactive memory T cells joined the SARS-CoV-2 response. Clones that contracted from day 15 to 85 showed balanced CD4/CD8 phenotypes, whereas a second wave of clones that expanded from day 15 to 37 leaned towards CD4+.

In this sample, this clonotype turned up a few times. No cognate antigen has been identified for it. The record has no base qualities; no much larger clone is one base away. Ficoll-Paque density gradient centrifugation was used to isolate PBMCs. For sequencing, an Illumina NovaSeq 6000 was employed. TCRalpha and TCRbeta cDNA libraries were built by 5'RACE with constant-segment primers, adding sample barcodes and unique molecular identifiers. Trizol reagent was used to extract RNA from every sample. Library amplification was performed in two PCR steps, and a second sample barcode and Illumina TruSeq adapters were introduced in the second step. Sequencing of the libraries was done on an Illumina NovaSeq, producing 2 x 150 bp paired-end reads. As for the authors' bioinformatics: Reads were demultiplexed and collapsed into UMI-guided consensus sequences with migec v1.2.7. Using mixcr v2.1.11, the UMI consensuses were aligned to TRA and TRB V and J templates and assembled into clonotypes. A clonotype was counted as expanded or contracted only when both edgeR and NoisET called the clonotype significant, with the noise models trained on biological replicates. edgeR calls used a false discovery rate-adjusted p below 0.01 and a log2 fold-change threshold of 1. As an exploratory analysis of dynamics, max-normalized trajectories of the 1000 most abundant clonotypes were examined with PCA combined with hierarchical clustering. Each responding clone was given a CD4 or CD8 phenotype based on the CD4+ and CD8+ repertoires, which had been sequenced separately. TCRdb reran the public reads through fastp at Q25 and MiXCR, keeping productive beta chains. Rows are combined by CDR3 protein, so each entry shows the most common genes and DNA. The V and J calls and clone size come from TCRdb's table, not from the authors' own analysis. The sample yields around 400,000 distinct CDR3 sequences; roughly 24% were counted once. 7% to 9.5% of the sample is in the top ten clones.

V was cut back by 0 bases and J by 3 bases, leaving a gap of 12 bases between them. Including cysteine and phenylalanine, the CDR3 has 15 amino acids. Solely the CDR3 DNA is kept, with 45 bases framed from the first base. CDR1 is given as LNHNV and CDR2 as YYDKDF, both from the germline V gene (reference sequence). The specimen was PBMCs or a T cell subset sorted from them (not recorded which). The clonotype comes from an adult woman who had mild COVID-19 (a few samples of this study predate the infection). The sample titles of this study are shuffled in the database, so cell type and time point are left out; the donor was told from shared clones. This sequence uses TRBV15 and TRBJ2-7, and TRBD2 may be the D gene, going by 6 matching bases. CDR3 loop: CATSREFAGIYEQYF. The nucleotide sequence is TGTGCCACCAGCAGAGAATTTGCGGGGATCTACGAGCAGTACTTC.